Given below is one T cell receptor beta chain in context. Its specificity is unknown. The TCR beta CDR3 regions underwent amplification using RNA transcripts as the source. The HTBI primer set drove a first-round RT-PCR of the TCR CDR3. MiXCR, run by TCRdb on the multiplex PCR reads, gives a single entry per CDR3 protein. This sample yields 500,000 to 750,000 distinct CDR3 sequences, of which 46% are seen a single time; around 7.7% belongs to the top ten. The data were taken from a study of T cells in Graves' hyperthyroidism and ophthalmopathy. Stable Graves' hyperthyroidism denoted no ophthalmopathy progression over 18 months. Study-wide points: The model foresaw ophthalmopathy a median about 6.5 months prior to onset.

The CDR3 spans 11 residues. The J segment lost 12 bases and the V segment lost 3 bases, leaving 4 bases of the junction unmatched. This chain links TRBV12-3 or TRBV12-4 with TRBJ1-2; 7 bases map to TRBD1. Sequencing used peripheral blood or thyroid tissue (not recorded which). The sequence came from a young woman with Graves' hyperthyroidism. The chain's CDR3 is CASSLGTVNTF. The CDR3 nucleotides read TGTGCCAGCAGTTTGGGGACAGTCAACACCTTC.